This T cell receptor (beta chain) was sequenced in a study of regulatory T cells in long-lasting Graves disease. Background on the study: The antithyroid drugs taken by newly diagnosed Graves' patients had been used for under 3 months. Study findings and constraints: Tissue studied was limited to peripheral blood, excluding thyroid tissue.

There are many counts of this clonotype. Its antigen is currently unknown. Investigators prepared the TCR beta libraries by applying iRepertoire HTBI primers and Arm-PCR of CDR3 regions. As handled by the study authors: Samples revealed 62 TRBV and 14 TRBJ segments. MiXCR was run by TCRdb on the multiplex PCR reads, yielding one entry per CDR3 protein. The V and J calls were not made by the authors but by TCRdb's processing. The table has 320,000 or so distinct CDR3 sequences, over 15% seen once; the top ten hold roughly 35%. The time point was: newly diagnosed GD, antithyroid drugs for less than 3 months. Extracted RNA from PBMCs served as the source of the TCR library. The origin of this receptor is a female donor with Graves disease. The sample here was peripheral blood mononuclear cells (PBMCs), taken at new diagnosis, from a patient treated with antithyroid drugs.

The CDR3 DNA reads TGTGCCAGCAGGACCGGGGACAGGGGAACCACTGAAGCTTTCTTT. Translating it yields CASRTGDRGTTEAFF. V is TRBV12-3 or TRBV12-4 and J is TRBJ1-1; 10 bases agree with TRBD1. This CDR3 contains 15 residues. With V trimmed by 6 bases and J by 4 bases, 8 bases remained unmatched.